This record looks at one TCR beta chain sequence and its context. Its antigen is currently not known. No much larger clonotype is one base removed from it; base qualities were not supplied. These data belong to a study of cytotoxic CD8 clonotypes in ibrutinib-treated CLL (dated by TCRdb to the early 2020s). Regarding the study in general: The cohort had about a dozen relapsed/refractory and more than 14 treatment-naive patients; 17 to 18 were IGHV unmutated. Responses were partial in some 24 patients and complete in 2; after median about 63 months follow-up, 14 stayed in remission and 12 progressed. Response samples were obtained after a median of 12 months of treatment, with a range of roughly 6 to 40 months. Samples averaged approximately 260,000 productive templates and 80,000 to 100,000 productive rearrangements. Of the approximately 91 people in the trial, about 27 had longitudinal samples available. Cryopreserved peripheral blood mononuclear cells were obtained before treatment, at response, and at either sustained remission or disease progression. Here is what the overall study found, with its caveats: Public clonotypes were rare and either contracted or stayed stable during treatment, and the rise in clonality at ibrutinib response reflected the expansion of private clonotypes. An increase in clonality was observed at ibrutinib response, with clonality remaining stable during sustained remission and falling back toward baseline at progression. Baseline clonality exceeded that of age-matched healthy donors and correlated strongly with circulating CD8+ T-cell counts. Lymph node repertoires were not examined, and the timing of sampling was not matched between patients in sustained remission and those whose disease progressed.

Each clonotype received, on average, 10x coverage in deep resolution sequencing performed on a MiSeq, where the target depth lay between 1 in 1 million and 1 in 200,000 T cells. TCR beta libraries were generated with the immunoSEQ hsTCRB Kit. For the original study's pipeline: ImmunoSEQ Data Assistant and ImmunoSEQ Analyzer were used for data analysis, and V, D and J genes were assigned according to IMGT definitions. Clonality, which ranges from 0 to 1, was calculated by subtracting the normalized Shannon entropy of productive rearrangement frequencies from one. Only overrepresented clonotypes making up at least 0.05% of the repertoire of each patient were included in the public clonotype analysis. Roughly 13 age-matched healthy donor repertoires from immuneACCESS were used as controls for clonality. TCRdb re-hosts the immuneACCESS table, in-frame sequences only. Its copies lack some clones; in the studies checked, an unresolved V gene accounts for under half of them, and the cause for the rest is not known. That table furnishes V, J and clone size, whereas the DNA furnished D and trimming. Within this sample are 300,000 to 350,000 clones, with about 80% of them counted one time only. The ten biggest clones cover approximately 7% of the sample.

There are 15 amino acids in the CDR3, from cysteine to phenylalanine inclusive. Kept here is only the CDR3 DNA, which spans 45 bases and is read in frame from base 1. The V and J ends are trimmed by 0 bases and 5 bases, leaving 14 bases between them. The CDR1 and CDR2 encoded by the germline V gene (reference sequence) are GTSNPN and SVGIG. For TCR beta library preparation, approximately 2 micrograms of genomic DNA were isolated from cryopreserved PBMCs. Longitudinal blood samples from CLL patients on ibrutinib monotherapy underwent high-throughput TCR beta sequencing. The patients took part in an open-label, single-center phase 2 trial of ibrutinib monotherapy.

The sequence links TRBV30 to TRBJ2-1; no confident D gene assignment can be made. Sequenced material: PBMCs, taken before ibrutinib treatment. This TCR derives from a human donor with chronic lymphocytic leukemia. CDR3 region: CAWSVSYQVNNEQFF. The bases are TGTGCCTGGAGTGTTTCGTATCAGGTAAACAATGAGCAGTTCTTC.